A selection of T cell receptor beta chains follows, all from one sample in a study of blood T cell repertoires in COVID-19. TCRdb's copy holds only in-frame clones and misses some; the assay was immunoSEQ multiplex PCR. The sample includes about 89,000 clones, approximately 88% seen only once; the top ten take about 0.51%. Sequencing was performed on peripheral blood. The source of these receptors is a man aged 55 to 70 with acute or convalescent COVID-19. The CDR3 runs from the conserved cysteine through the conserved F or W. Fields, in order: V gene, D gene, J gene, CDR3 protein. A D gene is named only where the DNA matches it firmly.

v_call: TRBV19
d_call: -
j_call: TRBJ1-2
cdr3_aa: CATLYRQGSYYGYTF

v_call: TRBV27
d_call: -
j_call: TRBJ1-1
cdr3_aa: CASSLTGQQQGEAFF

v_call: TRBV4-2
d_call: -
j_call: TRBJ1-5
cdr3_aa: CASSQDLAAGPQHF

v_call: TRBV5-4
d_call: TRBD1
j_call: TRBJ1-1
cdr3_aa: CASSSGQGRTEAFF

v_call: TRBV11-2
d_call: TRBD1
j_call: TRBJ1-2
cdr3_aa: CASSPDRIYGYTF

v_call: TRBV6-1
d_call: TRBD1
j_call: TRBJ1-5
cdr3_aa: CASSEGQGWNQPQHF

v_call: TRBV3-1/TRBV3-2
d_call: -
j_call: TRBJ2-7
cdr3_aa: CASSQEARRYEQYF

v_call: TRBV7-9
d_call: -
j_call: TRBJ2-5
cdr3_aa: CASSLGRGHNETQYF

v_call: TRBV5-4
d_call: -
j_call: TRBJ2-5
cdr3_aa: CASSLAGVEETQYF

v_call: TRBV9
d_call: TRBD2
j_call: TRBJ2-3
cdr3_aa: CASSVAIAGGSTDTQYF

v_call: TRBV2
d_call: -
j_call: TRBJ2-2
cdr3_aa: CASSEVPGNTGELFF

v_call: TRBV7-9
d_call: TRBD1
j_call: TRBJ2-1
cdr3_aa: CASSQGQAIYNEQFF

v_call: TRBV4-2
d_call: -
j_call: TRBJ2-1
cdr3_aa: CASSQEVRGGGEQFF

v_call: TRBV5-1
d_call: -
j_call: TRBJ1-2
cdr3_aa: CASSLDRVEGYTF

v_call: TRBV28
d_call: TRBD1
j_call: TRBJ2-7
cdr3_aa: CASSLTDRVVQYF

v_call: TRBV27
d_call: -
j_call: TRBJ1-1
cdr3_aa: CASSFQGSTEAFF

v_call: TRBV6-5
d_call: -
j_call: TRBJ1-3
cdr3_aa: CASSQGLGNTIYF

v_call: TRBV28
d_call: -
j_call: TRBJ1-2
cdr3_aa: CASSDSDGGYTF

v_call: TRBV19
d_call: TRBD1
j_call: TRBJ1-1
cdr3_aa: CASSARDRSYTEAFF

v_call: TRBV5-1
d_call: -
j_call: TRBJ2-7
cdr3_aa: CASSLTWTTYEQYF

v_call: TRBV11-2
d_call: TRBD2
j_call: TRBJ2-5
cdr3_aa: CASSLLGTSVETQYF

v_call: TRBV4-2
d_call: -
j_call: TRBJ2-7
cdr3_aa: CASSQRGGEPYEQYF

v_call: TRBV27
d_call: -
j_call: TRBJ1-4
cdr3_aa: CASSSLSRQAGEKLFF

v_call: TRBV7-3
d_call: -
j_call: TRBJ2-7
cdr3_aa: CASTPMYRVSPIWSYEQYF

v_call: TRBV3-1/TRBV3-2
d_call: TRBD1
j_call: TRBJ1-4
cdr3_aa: CASSQVWRQGREKLFF

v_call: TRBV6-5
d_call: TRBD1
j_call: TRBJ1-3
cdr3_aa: CASQGQASSGNTIYF

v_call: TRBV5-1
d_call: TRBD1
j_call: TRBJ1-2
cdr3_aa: CASSLVGDSDYGYTF